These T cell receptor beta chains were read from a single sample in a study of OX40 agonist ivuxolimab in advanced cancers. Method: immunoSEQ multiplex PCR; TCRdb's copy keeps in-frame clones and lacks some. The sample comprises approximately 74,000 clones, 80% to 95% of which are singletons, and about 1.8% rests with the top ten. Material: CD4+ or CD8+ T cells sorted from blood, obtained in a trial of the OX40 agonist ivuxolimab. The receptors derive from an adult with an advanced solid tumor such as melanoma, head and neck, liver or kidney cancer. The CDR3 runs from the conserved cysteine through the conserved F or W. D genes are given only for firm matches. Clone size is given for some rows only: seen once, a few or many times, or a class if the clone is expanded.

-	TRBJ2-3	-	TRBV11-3	CASSRRGSPTDTQYF	TGTGCCAGCAGCCGACGGGGATCCCCCACAGATACGCAGTATTTT
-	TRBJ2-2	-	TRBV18	CASSPGFTGELFF	TGTGCCAGCTCACCAGGGTTCACCGGGGAGCTGTTTTTT
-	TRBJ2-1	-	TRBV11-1	CASSLRANEQFF	TGTGCCAGCAGCCTGAGGGCTAATGAGCAGTTCTTC
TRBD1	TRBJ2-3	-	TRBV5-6	CASSTDRGSDTDTQYF	TGTGCCAGCAGCACCGACAGGGGATCGGACACAGATACGCAGTATTTT
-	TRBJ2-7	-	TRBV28	CASTRWPGAYEQYF	TGTGCCAGCACCCGATGGCCGGGGGCGTACGAGCAGTACTTC
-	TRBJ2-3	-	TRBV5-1	CASSWGDILTDTQYF	TGCGCCAGCAGCTGGGGGGACATCCTCACAGATACGCAGTATTTT
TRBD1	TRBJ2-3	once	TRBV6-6	CASSRRTGPTDTQYF	TGTGCCAGCAGTCGCCGGACAGGGCCCACAGATACGCAGTATTTT
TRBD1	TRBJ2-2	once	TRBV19	CASSSTRDSPNTGELFF	TGTGCCAGTAGTAGCACTCGGGACAGCCCGAACACCGGGGAGCTGTTTTTT
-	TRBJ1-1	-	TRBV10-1	CASSEGEYYAEAFF	TGCGCCAGCTCGGAGGGGGAATATTACGCTGAAGCTTTCTTT
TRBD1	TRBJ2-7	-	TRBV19	CASSIRQGPYEQYF	TGTGCCAGTAGTATACGACAGGGCCCTTACGAGCAGTACTTC
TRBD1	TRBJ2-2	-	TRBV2	CASSGEGASTGELFF	TGTGCCAGCAGTGGAGAGGGGGCGAGCACCGGGGAGCTGTTTTTT
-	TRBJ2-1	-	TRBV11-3	CASSALTSYYNEQFF	TGTGCCAGCAGCGCTTTGACTAGTTATTACAATGAGCAGTTCTTC
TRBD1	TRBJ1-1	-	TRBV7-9	CASSKTGGAGHTEAFF	TGTGCCAGCAGCAAAACAGGGGGCGCGGGGCACACTGAAGCTTTCTTT
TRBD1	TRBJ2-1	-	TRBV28	CASSLGRGPYNEQFF	TGTGCCAGCAGTTTGGGAAGGGGGCCCTACAATGAGCAGTTCTTC
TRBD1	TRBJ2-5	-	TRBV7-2	CASSPRSGQGALQTQYF	TGTGCCAGCAGTCCCCGTTCGGGACAGGGGGCTTTACAGACCCAGTACTTC
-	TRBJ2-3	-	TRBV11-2	CASRTMTRGSDTQYF	TGTGCCAGCAGAACTATGACGAGGGGATCGGATACGCAGTATTTT
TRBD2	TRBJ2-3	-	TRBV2	CASSENGGGPTITDTQYF	TGTGCCAGCAGTGAAAATGGCGGGGGGCCAACCATCACAGATACGCAGTATTTT
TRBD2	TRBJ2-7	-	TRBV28	CASSGGVPQEQYF	TGTGCCAGCAGCGGGGGGGTCCCCCAAGAGCAGTACTTC
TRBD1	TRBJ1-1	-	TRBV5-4	CASSPRQGVNTEAFF	TGTGCCAGCAGCCCCCGGCAGGGGGTGAACACTGAAGCTTTCTTT
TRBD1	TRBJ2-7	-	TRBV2	CASQAGGYEQYF	TGTGCCAGTCAGGCAGGGGGCTACGAGCAGTACTTC
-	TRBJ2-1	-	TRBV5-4	CASSLGPKDEQFF	TGTGCCAGCAGCTTGGGACCCAAGGATGAGCAGTTCTTC
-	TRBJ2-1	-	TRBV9	CASSVGGAIGTYNEQFF	TGTGCCAGCAGCGTAGGTGGAGCCATAGGGACCTACAATGAGCAGTTCTTC
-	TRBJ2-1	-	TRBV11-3	CASSLVAGASEQFF	TGTGCCAGCAGCTTAGTGGCGGGGGCGAGTGAGCAGTTCTTC
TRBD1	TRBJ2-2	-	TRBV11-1	CATGQKLSGELFF	TGTGCCACGGGACAGAAGCTCTCCGGGGAGCTGTTTTTT
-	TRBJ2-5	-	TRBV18	CASSQVSQETQYF	TGTGCCAGCTCACAAGTTTCCCAAGAGACCCAGTACTTC
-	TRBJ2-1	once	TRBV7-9	CASRRSADMYNEQFF	TGTGCCAGCAGACGTTCCGCGGACATGTACAATGAGCAGTTCTTC
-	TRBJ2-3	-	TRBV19	CASLGMTDTQYF	TGTGCCAGTCTCGGTATGACAGATACGCAGTATTTT
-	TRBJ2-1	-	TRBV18	CASSPGQLNEQFF	TGTGCCAGCTCACCGGGCCAGCTGAATGAGCAGTTCTTC
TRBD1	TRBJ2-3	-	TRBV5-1	CASSDDRVGTDTQYF	TGCGCCAGCAGCGACGACAGGGTTGGAACAGATACGCAGTATTTT
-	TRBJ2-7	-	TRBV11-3	CASSLVAGTDEQYF	TGTGCCAGCAGCTTAGTTGCGGGGACTGACGAGCAGTACTTC